This passage covers 13 T cell receptor beta chains from one sample sequenced in a study of CD8 T cell repertoires and HIV-1 epitope variants. No cognate antigen is known for these TCRs. Clones were sequenced by immunoSEQ multiplex PCR, and TCRdb holds only the in-frame ones, with some missing. Here the sample spans thousands of clones, about 60% being singletons. Sequencing input: cultured CD8+ T cells derived from PBMCs. The receptor set was obtained from a male donor with HIV.

The chain couples TRBV5-1 to TRBJ2-3, with TRBD1 matching 8 bases. The CDR3 length is 15 residues. Germline V lookup: CDR1 SGHRS, CDR2 YFSETQ. V was clipped by 4 bases and J by 5 bases; unmatched bases: 9. CDR3 sequence: CASSPGTGLLDTQYF. CDR3 DNA sequence: TGCGCCAGCAGCCCCGGGACAGGACTTTTAGATACGCAGTATTTT.

The rearrangement links TRBV7-6 to TRBJ1-2, with D hard to call. Trimming removed 5 bases at V and 5 bases at J, with 18 bases between. CDR1 is SGHVS and CDR2 is FNYEAQ in the germline V gene. The CDR3 contains 15 residues. CDR3 loop: CASSPGSGRLYGYTF. DNA for the CDR3: TGTGCCAGCAGCCCCGGGTCGGGCAGGCTGTATGGCTACACCTTC.

This chain uses TRBV6-5 with TRBJ1-1; 9 nucleotides agree with TRBD1. The ends lost 7 bases at V and 4 bases at J; junction bases unmatched: 7. In germline, CDR1 is MNHEY, CDR2 SVGAGI. CDR3 length: 14 amino acids. CDR3 sequence (DNA): TGTGCCAGCATCACCGGGACAGGGTCCACTGAAGCTTTCTTT. It codes for CASITGTGSTEAFF.

This clone came up a few times. This chain links TRBV28 with TRBJ2-7; D remains ambiguous. This CDR3 spans 14 amino acids. V gave up 2 bases and J gave up 5 bases, with 13 bases separating them. Germline-derived CDR1 and CDR2 are MDHEN and SYDVKM. The CDR3 nucleotides are TGTGCCAGCAGTTTAGCCCGTCCTCTGGACGAGCAGTACTTC. Translating it yields CASSLARPLDEQYF.

The chain links TRBV28 to TRBJ2-2; no firm D call. Trimming cost V 6 bases and J 0 bases, with 8 bases left between them. Germline V gene lookup returns CDR1 MDHEN and CDR2 SYDVKM. The CDR3 runs to 14 residues. CDR3: CASRLGSNTGELFF. The CDR3 DNA follows: TGTGCCAGCAGGCTAGGGTCGAACACCGGGGAGCTGTTTTTT.

In its sample, this clone was seen once. The genes are TRBV4-3 and TRBJ2-1, with 8 bases lining up with TRBD2. In germline, CDR1 is LGHNA, CDR2 YSLEER. There are 16 residues in the CDR3. V shed 5 bases, J shed 5 bases, and the junction held 11 bases outside the gene matches. CDR3 coding DNA: TGCGCCAGCAGCGCCTACTCGGGGGGGCCCGACAATGAGCAGTTCTTC. This translates into CASSAYSGGPDNEQFF.

The rearrangement uses TRBV28 and TRBJ1-4; D uncertain. The length of the CDR3 is 13 residues. CDR1 is MDHEN and CDR2 is SYDVKM in the germline V gene. The ends were cut back, 5 bases at V and 0 bases at J, with 4 bases in the middle. CDR3 coding DNA: TGTGCCAGCAGTCCTGCAACTAATGAAAAACTGTTTTTT. Translation: CASSPATNEKLFF.

In its sample, this clone was seen a few times. V and J are TRBV6-5 and TRBJ1-5; D not resolved. This CDR3 contains 15 residues. V lost 6 bases, J lost 5 bases, and 17 bases lay in between. Germline CDR1 MNHEY, CDR2 SVGAGI. CDR3 residues: CASSVDTDNYQPQHF. The CDR3 coding sequence is TGTGCCAGCAGCGTAGACACCGACAACTATCAGCCCCAGCATTTT.

V gene TRBV11-2 combines with J gene TRBJ1-1, with D possibly TRBD1 on 5 matching bases. The CDR3 length is 14 residues. Trimming cost V 1 base and J 1 base, with 7 bases left between them. CDR1 and CDR2 (germline): SGHAT, FQNNGV. The CDR3 spells CASSLAGTNTEAFF. As DNA, the CDR3 is TGTGCCAGCAGCTTAGCGGGGACGAACACTGAAGCTTTCTTT.

This sequence joins TRBV2 and TRBJ1-5; weak D call: TRBD1 (5 bases). Trimming cost V 7 bases and J 0 bases, with 19 bases left between them. Per the germline V gene, CDR1 is SNHLY and CDR2 is FYNNEI. The CDR3 contains 17 residues. The CDR3 here is CASTAATEHHSNQPQHF. DNA of the CDR3: TGTGCCAGCACGGCGGCGACAGAACATCATAGCAATCAGCCCCAGCATTTT.

The rearrangement uses TRBV6-5 and TRBJ1-2; unclear D gene. The V and J ends lost 2 bases and 0 bases respectively, with 10 bases between them. Germline CDR1 and CDR2: MNHEY and SVGAGI. The CDR3 is 15 residues long. The DNA for the CDR3 is TGTGCCAGCAGTTACGAAGGGTTCGCTAACTATGGCTACACCTTC. It specifies CASSYEGFANYGYTF.

The V call is TRBV5-1, the J call TRBJ2-7, with TRBD2 as a possible D gene (5 bases). The ends were cut back, 6 bases at V and 5 bases at J, with 18 bases in the middle. Germline V gene lookup returns CDR1 SGHRS and CDR2 YFSETQ. The CDR3 is made up of 14 amino acids. CDR3 residues: CASNPSGFRDEQYF. DNA for the CDR3: TGCGCCAGCAACCCCTCGGGGTTCCGGGACGAGCAGTACTTC.

V usage is TRBV10-3 and J usage is TRBJ2-2, with D hard to call. The CDR3 has 16 residues. Trimming shortened V by 3 bases and J by 3 bases, and 14 bases separated the two germline ends. CDR1 and CDR2 (germline): ENHRY, SYGVKD. The CDR3 here is CAISDEVPSDTGELFF. In DNA form, the CDR3 reads TGTGCCATCAGTGACGAGGTCCCTTCTGACACCGGGGAGCTGTTTTTT.